This T cell receptor beta chain was sequenced for a study of T cell responses to AZD1222 COVID-19 vaccine. Sequenced by immunoSEQ multiplex PCR; TCRdb stores in-frame clones only, minus some. The sample lists over 150,000 clones, about nine tenths occurring once. As concerns this clone: Its antigen is not known.

The CDR3 runs 13 residues. Germline loops: CDR1 SGHRS, CDR2 YFSETQ. The V gene lost 1 base and the J gene lost 5 bases, with 10 bases spanning the gap. Overall study results and limits: Most donors were white British, females outnumbered males, and clonal diversity was possibly underestimated. Spike-wide coverage was observed for vaccine-associated CD4 TCRs, with dominant responses at 160-218 and 743-854. Baseline antibody screening turned up just a handful of seropositive AZD1222 recipients. None of the repertoires were sampled until the peak T cell response had passed.

The genes are TRBV5-1 and TRBJ2-7; D ambiguous. Source: peripheral blood, taken on day 0 of AZD1222 vaccination. This TCR derives from an adult in good health. The CDR3 sequence: CASSLYEVHEQYF. The CDR3 coding sequence is TGCGCCAGCAGCTTGTACGAGGTTCACGAGCAGTACTTC.